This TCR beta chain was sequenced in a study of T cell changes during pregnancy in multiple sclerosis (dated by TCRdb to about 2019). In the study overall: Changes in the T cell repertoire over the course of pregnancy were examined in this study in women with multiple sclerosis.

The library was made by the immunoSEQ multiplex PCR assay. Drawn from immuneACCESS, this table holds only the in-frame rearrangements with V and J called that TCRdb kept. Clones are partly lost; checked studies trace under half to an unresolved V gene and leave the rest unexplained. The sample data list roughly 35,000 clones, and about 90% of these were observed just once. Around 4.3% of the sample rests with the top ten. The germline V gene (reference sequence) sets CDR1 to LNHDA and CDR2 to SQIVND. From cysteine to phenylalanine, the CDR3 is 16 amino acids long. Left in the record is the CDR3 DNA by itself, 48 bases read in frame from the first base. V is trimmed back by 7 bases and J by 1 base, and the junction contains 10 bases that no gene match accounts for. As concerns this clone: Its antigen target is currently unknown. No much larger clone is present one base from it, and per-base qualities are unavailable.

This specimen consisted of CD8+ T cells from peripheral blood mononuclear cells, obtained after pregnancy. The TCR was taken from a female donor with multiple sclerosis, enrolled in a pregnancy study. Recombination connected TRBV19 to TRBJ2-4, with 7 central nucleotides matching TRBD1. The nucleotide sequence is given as TGTGCCAGTATAGCAACGAGGGGGCAGGCCAAAAACATTCAGTACTTC. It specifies CASIATRGQAKNIQYF. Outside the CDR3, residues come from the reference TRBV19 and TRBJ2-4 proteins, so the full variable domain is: DGGITQSPKYLFRKEGQNVTLSCEQNLNHDAMYWYRQDPGQGLRLIYYSQIVNDFQKGDIAEGYSVSREKKESFPLTVTSAQKNPTAFYLCASIATRGQAKNIQYFGAGTRLSVL.